What follows are 4 T cell receptor beta chains derived from one specimen sequenced in a study of T cells in Graves' hyperthyroidism and ophthalmopathy. Using RNA transcripts as the source, TCR beta CDR3 regions were amplified. The HTBI set primed first-round TCR CDR3 RT-PCR. Using its own MiXCR run on the multiplex PCR reads, TCRdb lists one record per CDR3 protein. This sample yields about 290,000 distinct CDR3 sequences, of which approximately 16% are seen a single time; around 35% belongs to the top ten. Sequenced sample: blood. Receptors originate from a man aged 30-40 years with Graves' hyperthyroidism.

At least ten counts were recorded for this clonotype. The V and J genes are TRBV7-2 and TRBJ1-2; TRBD1 agrees at 7 bases. The CDR3 length is 14 residues. CDR1 is SGHTA and CDR2 is FQGNSA in the germline V gene. V dropped 1 base and J dropped 8; count of bases not matched to a gene: 7. The CDR3 spells CASSLGGGSRGYTF. The CDR3 region has the DNA TGTGCCAGCAGCTTAGGAGGGGGCAGTCGAGGCTACACCTTC. The full variable domain, its missing parts supplied by reference TRBV7-2 and TRBJ1-2, is GAGVSQSPSNKVTEKGKDVELRCDPISGHTALYWYRQSLGQGLEFLIYFQGNSAPDKSGLPSDRFSAERTGGSVSTLTIQRTQQEDSAVYLCASSLGGGSRGYTFGSGTRLTVV.

The V and J genes are TRBV19 and TRBJ1-2, with TRBD1 as a possible D gene (5 bases). V lost 5 bases and J lost 4, with 14 bases in between. CDR1 and CDR2 from the germline V gene are LNHDA and SQIVND (reference sequence). The CDR3 consists of 14 residues. The CDR3 DNA reads as TGTGCCAGTAGTTTAATGACAGAAACCTATGGCTACACCTTC. Translated, it gives CASSLMTETYGYTF. Combining the CDR3 with reference TRBV19 and TRBJ1-2 gives the whole variable domain DGGITQSPKYLFRKEGQNVTLSCEQNLNHDAMYWYRQDPGQGLRLIYYSQIVNDFQKGDIAEGYSVSREKKESFPLTVTSAQKNPTAFYLCASSLMTETYGYTFGSGTRLTVV.

This clonotype has ten or more counts. The V gene is TRBV30, the J gene TRBJ2-2; the D call may be TRBD1 or TRBD2 (5 bases each). The CDR3 covers 15 residues. Germline V gene data show CDR1 as GTSNPN and CDR2 as SVGIG (reference sequence). The chain's CDR3 is CARWGSHGNTGELFF. The CDR3 DNA sequence: TGTGCTCGTTGGGGGAGTCACGGGAACACCGGGGAGCTGTTTTTT.

The chain recombines TRBV4-1 with TRBJ1-5; no reliable D call. There are 16 residues in the CDR3. With 0 bases removed from V and 1 base from J, the gap between germline ends came to 10 bases. Germline V CDR1 and CDR2: MGHRA, YSYEKL. The CDR3 DNA reads TGCGCCAGCAGCCAAGACATATCCCTGAGCAATCAGCCCCAGCATTTT. Its protein product is CASSQDISLSNQPQHF.